This is a list of T cell receptor beta chains from one sample in a study of blood T cells in healthy people across ages. Each CDR3 protein gets one entry after TCRdb re-called the 5' RACE reads with MiXCR. The sample includes about 1.6 million distinct CDR3 sequences, roughly 32% of them seen just once. Sequenced material: blood. Receptor source: a woman aged 25 to 39 in good health. Each CDR3 is given with its conserved first and last residue. The D gene is left open where the match is weak. The size field is filled for only some rows; it gives once, few, many or a size class.

clone_size: -; v_call: TRBV12-3/TRBV12-4; j_call: TRBJ2-3; d_call: TRBD2; cdr3_aa: CASRWTSGSTDTQYF; cdr3_nt: TGTGCCAGCAGATGGACTAGCGGTTCCACAGATACGCAGTATTTT
clone_size: -; v_call: TRBV20-1; j_call: TRBJ1-5; d_call: -; cdr3_aa: CSAREGSGGQPQHF; cdr3_nt: TGCAGTGCAAGAGAGGGATCGGGTGGCCAGCCCCAGCATTTT
clone_size: -; v_call: TRBV5-4; j_call: TRBJ2-5; d_call: -; cdr3_aa: CASSQYQEGTQYF; cdr3_nt: TGTGCCAGCAGCCAGTACCAAGAGGGGACCCAGTACTTC
clone_size: few; v_call: TRBV28; j_call: TRBJ2-5; d_call: -; cdr3_aa: CASSRILGQQETQYF; cdr3_nt: TGTGCCAGCAGCCGAATTTTAGGGCAACAAGAGACCCAGTACTTC
clone_size: -; v_call: TRBV12-3/TRBV12-4; j_call: TRBJ2-7; d_call: -; cdr3_aa: CASSLGTRAYEKYF; cdr3_nt: TGTGCCAGCAGTTTGGGGACTCGAGCCTACGAGAAGTACTTC
clone_size: few; v_call: TRBV3-1; j_call: TRBJ2-7; d_call: TRBD2; cdr3_aa: CASSLWTSGEEQYF; cdr3_nt: TGTGCCAGCAGCCTTTGGACTAGCGGGGAAGAGCAGTACTTC
clone_size: -; v_call: TRBV5-1; j_call: TRBJ2-2; d_call: TRBD2; cdr3_aa: CASRGTSGSNTGELFF; cdr3_nt: TGCGCCAGCAGAGGGACTAGCGGGTCGAACACCGGGGAGCTGTTTTTT
clone_size: many; v_call: TRBV20-1; j_call: TRBJ2-5; d_call: -; cdr3_aa: CSARRTAQETQYF; cdr3_nt: TGCAGTGCTAGAAGGACTGCACAAGAGACCCAGTACTTC
clone_size: -; v_call: TRBV15; j_call: TRBJ2-2; d_call: TRBD2; cdr3_aa: CATSRELPTSGGANTGELFF; cdr3_nt: TGTGCCACCAGCAGAGAACTACCAACTAGCGGGGGGGCGAACACCGGGGAGCTGTTTTTT
clone_size: -; v_call: TRBV20-1; j_call: TRBJ1-2; d_call: -; cdr3_aa: CSAILQGEVRGYTF; cdr3_nt: TGCAGTGCTATCTTACAGGGAGAGGTCCGTGGCTACACCTTC
clone_size: -; v_call: TRBV27; j_call: TRBJ2-1; d_call: TRBD1; cdr3_aa: CASSRGTGVPNEQFF; cdr3_nt: TGTGCCAGCAGTAGGGGAACAGGGGTTCCGAATGAGCAGTTCTTC
clone_size: few; v_call: TRBV12-3/TRBV12-4; j_call: TRBJ2-6; d_call: TRBD2; cdr3_aa: CASSFGSGGTGANVLTF; cdr3_nt: TGTGCCAGCAGTTTCGGAAGCGGGGGGACTGGGGCCAACGTCCTGACTTTC
clone_size: -; v_call: TRBV27; j_call: TRBJ2-2; d_call: -; cdr3_aa: CASSFNSYTGELFF; cdr3_nt: TGTGCCAGCAGTTTTAACAGCTACACCGGGGAGCTGTTTTTT
clone_size: few; v_call: TRBV5-6; j_call: TRBJ2-7; d_call: -; cdr3_aa: CASSLELGQGYEQYF; cdr3_nt: TGTGCCAGCAGCTTGGAGTTAGGACAAGGCTACGAGCAGTACTTC
clone_size: -; v_call: TRBV28; j_call: TRBJ2-7; d_call: -; cdr3_aa: CASSFPQRGEQYF; cdr3_nt: TGTGCCAGCAGTTTCCCACAAAGAGGGGAGCAGTACTTC
clone_size: few; v_call: TRBV28; j_call: TRBJ2-7; d_call: -; cdr3_aa: CASRTSDNRFYEQYF; cdr3_nt: TGTGCCAGCAGAACATCGGATAACAGGTTTTACGAGCAGTACTTC
clone_size: -; v_call: TRBV12-3/TRBV12-4; j_call: TRBJ2-5; d_call: TRBD2; cdr3_aa: CASSFGPPIAGGSQETQYF; cdr3_nt: TGTGCCAGCAGTTTTGGGCCGCCTATCGCGGGGGGATCCCAAGAGACCCAGTACTTC
clone_size: -; v_call: TRBV28; j_call: TRBJ2-2; d_call: -; cdr3_aa: CASSLSSAGELFF; cdr3_nt: TGTGCCAGCAGTTTAAGTTCGGCCGGGGAGCTGTTTTTT